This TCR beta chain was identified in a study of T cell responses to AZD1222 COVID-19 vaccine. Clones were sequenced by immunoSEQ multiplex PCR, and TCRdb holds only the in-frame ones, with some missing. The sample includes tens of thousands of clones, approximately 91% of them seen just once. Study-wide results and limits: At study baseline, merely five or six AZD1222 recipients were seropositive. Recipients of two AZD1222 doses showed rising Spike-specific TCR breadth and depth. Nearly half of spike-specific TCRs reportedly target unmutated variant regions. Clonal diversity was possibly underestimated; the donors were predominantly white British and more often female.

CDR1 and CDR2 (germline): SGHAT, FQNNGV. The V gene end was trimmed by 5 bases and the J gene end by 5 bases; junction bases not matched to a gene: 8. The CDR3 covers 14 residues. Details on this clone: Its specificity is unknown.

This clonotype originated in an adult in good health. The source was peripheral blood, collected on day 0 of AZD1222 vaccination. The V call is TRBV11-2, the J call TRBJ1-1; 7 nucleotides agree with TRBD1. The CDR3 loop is CASSLRQGQTEAFF. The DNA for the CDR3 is TGTGCCAGCAGCCTCCGACAGGGCCAGACTGAAGCTTTCTTT.